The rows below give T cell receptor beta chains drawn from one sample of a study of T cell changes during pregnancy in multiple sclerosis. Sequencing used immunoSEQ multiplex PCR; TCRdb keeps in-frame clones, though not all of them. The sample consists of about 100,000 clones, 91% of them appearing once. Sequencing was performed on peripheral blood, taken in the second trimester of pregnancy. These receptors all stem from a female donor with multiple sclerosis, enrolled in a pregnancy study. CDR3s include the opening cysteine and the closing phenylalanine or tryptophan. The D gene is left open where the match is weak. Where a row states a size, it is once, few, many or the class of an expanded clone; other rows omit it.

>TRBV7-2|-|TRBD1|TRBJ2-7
TGTGCCAGCAGCCCCCGCCGAGGACAGGGGTACGAGCAGTACTTC
CASSPRRGQGYEQYF
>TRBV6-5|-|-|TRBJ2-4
TGTGCCAGCAGTCCCGGACAGAAAAACATTCAGTACTTC
CASSPGQKNIQYF
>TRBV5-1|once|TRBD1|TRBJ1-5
TGCGCCAGCAGCTTGGGGGACAGGACAAATCAGCCCCAGCATTTT
CASSLGDRTNQPQHF
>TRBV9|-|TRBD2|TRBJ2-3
TGTGCCAGCAGCGTAGACCCGCGGCTAGCGGGAAGTCCGCAGTATTTT
CASSVDPRLAGSPQYF
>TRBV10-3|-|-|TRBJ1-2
TGTGCCATCAGTGACCCCCTTCAGTACGGCTACACCTTC
CAISDPLQYGYTF
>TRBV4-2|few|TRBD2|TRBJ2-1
TGTGCCAGCAGCCAAGATGGAACCACTAGCGGGAGTTCTCAGTTCTTC
CASSQDGTTSGSSQFF
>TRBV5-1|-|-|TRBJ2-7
TGCGCCAGCAGCCCCGGCCTAGCCAACTCCTACGAGCAGTACTTC
CASSPGLANSYEQYF
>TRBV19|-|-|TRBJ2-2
TGTGCCAGTAGTCTCAGATGGGAGACGGGGGAGCTGTTTTTT
CASSLRWETGELFF
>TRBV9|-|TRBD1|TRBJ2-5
TGTGCCAGCAGCGCAGGGACAGGGGGTGGAGAGACCCAGTACTTC
CASSAGTGGGETQYF
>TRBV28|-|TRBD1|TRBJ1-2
TGTGCCAGCAGTTCCGTCGGGACAGCACGCTATGGCTACACCTTC
CASSSVGTARYGYTF
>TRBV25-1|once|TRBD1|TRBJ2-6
TGTGCCAGCAGTGATCCCGGGACAGGTCTCTCTGGGGCCAACGTCCTGACTTTC
CASSDPGTGLSGANVLTF
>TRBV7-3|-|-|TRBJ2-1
TGTGCCAGCAGCCACCGACCCAGGGGACGCTCCTACAATGAGCAGTTCTTC
CASSHRPRGRSYNEQFF
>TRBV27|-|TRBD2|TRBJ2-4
TGTGCCAGCAGATCTTCCGCGGGAGGGGGGAGCAAAAACATTCAGTACTTC
CASRSSAGGGSKNIQYF
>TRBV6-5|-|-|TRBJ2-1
TGTGCCAGCAGCCCTCCCGGGGGACGGACGGGTGAGCAGTTCTTC
CASSPPGGRTGEQFF
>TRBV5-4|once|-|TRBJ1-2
TGTGCCAGCAGCGATCAAATAGGAGGGGTGGATGGCTACACCTTC
CASSDQIGGVDGYTF
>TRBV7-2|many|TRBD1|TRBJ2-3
TGTGCCAGCAGTTTTACAGGGGGCGTCGCAGATACGCAGTATTTT
CASSFTGGVADTQYF
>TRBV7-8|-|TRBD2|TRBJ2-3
TGTGCCAGCAGCTTAGCTGGCGGGAGAGTCACAGATACGCAGTATTTT
CASSLAGGRVTDTQYF
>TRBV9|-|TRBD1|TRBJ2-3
TGTGCCAGCCGCAGGGGGGGAGGGACAGGGGACACAGATACGCAGTATTTT
CASRRGGGTGDTDTQYF
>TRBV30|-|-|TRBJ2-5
TGTGCCTGGAGTGACGGGAAAGGCGCCCCTTCGCAAGAGACCCAGTACTTC
CAWSDGKGAPSQETQYF
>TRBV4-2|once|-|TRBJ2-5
TGTGCCAGCAGCCAAGAGGGGGGAGAGGGGCGCAGAGAGACCCAGTACTTC
CASSQEGGEGRRETQYF
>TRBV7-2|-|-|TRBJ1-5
TGTGCCAGCAGTCGTTACTTTAATCAGCCCCAGCATTTT
CASSRYFNQPQHF
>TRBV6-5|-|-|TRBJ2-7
TGTGCCAGCAGTTTCAAGGGGGAGCAGTACTTC
CASSFKGEQYF
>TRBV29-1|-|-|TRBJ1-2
TGCAGCGTTGCTGGGGGAGGTGGCTACACCTTC
CSVAGGGGYTF
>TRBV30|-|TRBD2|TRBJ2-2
TGTGCCTGGAGCATCAGGACTAGCGGACTGAACACCGGGGAGCTGTTTTTT
CAWSIRTSGLNTGELFF
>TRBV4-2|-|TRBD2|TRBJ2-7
TGTGCCAGCAGCCAACTGACTAGCGGGAGCCCCTACGAGCAGTACTTC
CASSQLTSGSPYEQYF
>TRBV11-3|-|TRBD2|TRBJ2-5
TGTGCCAGCAGTTCGGGACTAGCGGGAGGGGAAGAGACCCAGTACTTC
CASSSGLAGGEETQYF
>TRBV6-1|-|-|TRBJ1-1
TGTGCCAGCAGAGGCGCTGGGCAGGTCGGAGGTGAAGCTTTCTTT
CASRGAGQVGGEAFF
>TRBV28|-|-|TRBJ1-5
TGTGCCAGCAGTTTAAGGCAGGCTCCGGGAGGTCAGCCCCAGCATTTT
CASSLRQAPGGQPQHF
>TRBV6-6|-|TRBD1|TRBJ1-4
TGTGCCAGCAGTTATCCGACAGGGCGGAAGGAAAAACTGTTTTTT
CASSYPTGRKEKLFF